These 30 T cell receptor beta chains originate from one sample sequenced in a study of blood T cell repertoires in COVID-19 (TCRdb year 2020). Library creation used the immunoSEQ multiplex PCR assay. Entries here come from immuneACCESS through TCRdb and include only in-frame sequences with V and J called. Some clones fail to appear in such tables; in the studies checked, an unresolved V gene covers under half of the shortfall, and the cause of the remainder is unknown. The sample table lists some 100,000 clones, around 90% of them with a count of one. The top ten clones comprise around 1.1% of the sample. Sample: peripheral blood. These receptors came from a human donor in a cohort sampled during active COVID-19.

The gene calls are TRBV9 and TRBJ2-2; 8 nucleotides agree with TRBD2. Germline CDR1 reads SGDLS; CDR2 reads YYNGEE. V shed 0 bases and J 4 bases; nucleotides not matched to a gene: 11. The CDR3 is 18 amino acids. The CDR3 loop reads CASSVVPGGRPSTGELFF. CDR3 coding DNA: TGTGCCAGCAGCGTAGTCCCAGGCGGGAGGCCTAGCACCGGGGAGCTGTTTTTT. The full variable domain, rest sourced from reference TRBV9 and TRBJ2-2, is DSGVTQTPKHLITATGQRVTLRCSPRSGDLSVYWYQQSLDQGLQFLIQYYNGEERAKGNILERFSAQQFPDLHSELNLSSLELGDSALYFCASSVVPGGRPSTGELFFGEGSRLTVL.

CDR3 loop: CASSPRQGARWYTEAFF. The CDR3, as DNA: TGTGCCAGCAGCCCCCGGCAGGGGGCAAGGTGGTACACTGAAGCTTTCTTT. The rearrangement links TRBV3-1 (or the pseudogene TRBV3-2) to TRBJ1-1; 8 nucleotides match TRBD1. Germline lookup yields CDR1 LGHDT and CDR2 YNNKEL (reference sequence). After removal of 4 bases from V and 3 bases from J, the junction contained 13 bases not matched to a gene. The CDR3 spans 17 residues.

The J gene is TRBJ2-1, the V gene TRBV6-2 or TRBV6-3; 8 bases are a match to TRBD2. J lost 9 bases, V lost 6 bases, and 4 bases had no gene match. The CDR3 spans 12 residues. In germline, CDR1 is MNHEY, CDR2 SVGEGT. The CDR3 spells CASSFSGIEQFF. The CDR3, as DNA: TGTGCCAGCAGCTTTAGCGGGATTGAGCAGTTCTTC.

The chain is built from TRBV7-8 and TRBJ2-2; 7 bases fit TRBD2. Germline CDR1 is SGHVS and CDR2 is FQNEAQ. The CDR3 is made up of 15 amino acids. The V gene end was trimmed by 2 bases and the J gene end by 6 bases; junction bases not matched to a gene: 6. The CDR3 is CASSLPRTSPGELFF. The CDR3 DNA reads TGTGCCAGCAGCTTACCACGGACTAGTCCCGGGGAGCTGTTTTTT.

The CDR3 DNA is TGTGCCACACAGGAGGAACAGGGGGCAAAAAATGAAAAACTGTTTTTT. Its protein is CATQEEQGAKNEKLFF. The chain recombines TRBV19 with TRBJ1-4; 9 nucleotides line up with TRBD1. Germline V gene sequence: CDR1 LNHDA, CDR2 SQIVND (reference sequence). There are 16 residues in the CDR3. The junction had 14 bases not matched to a gene; V was cut back by 10 bases and J by 5 bases.

The rearrangement links TRBV5-5 to TRBJ1-5; TRBD1 might be the D (6 bases). V dropped 1 base and J dropped 5 bases, with 7 bases sitting between them. CDR3 size: 13 residues. CDR1 SGHKS and CDR2 YYEKEE come from the germline V gene (reference sequence). CDR3 protein: CASSLSGDQPQHF. The CDR3 DNA reads as TGTGCCAGCAGCTTGTCAGGGGATCAGCCCCAGCATTTT.

The J gene is TRBJ1-5, the V gene TRBV2, with 8 bases fitting TRBD1. The germline CDR1 and CDR2 sequences are SNHLY and FYNNEI. Losses at the gene ends were 4 bases for V and 5 bases for J; bases not matched to a gene: 7. The CDR3 extends over 15 amino acids. For the CDR3, the DNA is TGTGCCAGCAGTGGACAGGGGCCAGAATATCAGCCCCAGCATTTT. As protein: CASSGQGPEYQPQHF.

The gene calls are TRBV28 and TRBJ1-5; no clear D gene. Germline assignment: CDR1 MDHEN and CDR2 SYDVKM. V was trimmed by 5 bases and J by 6 bases, leaving 14 bases between them. The CDR3 contains 14 residues. CDR3 sequence: CASSAEGRGQPQHF. The CDR3 DNA reads as TGTGCCAGCAGTGCAGAGGGCCGGGGTCAGCCCCAGCATTTT.

The CDR3 region has the DNA TGCGCCAGCAGGAAAACCACGCGGGGATCTGGAAACACCATATATTTT. Its translation is CASRKTTRGSGNTIYF. This chain uses TRBV10-1 with TRBJ1-3; no firm D call. Germline CDR1 reads WNHNN; CDR2 reads SYGVQD (reference sequence). The length of the CDR3 is 16 residues. The ends were cut back, 6 bases at V and 1 base at J, with 16 bases in the middle.

The rearrangement uses TRBV9 and TRBJ2-3, with a weak D call TRBD2 (7 bases). The V gene's germline CDR1 is SGDLS and CDR2 YYNGEE. The CDR3 spans 18 residues. Between the trimmed V and J ends, which lost 0 bases and 0 bases, there was a span of 17 bases. CDR3 nucleotides: TGTGCCAGCAGCGTAGGGGAGGGGGACGGCCGTAGCACAGATACGCAGTATTTT. It translates to CASSVGEGDGRSTDTQYF. The variable domain in full, completed from reference TRBV9 and TRBJ2-3, reads DSGVTQTPKHLITATGQRVTLRCSPRSGDLSVYWYQQSLDQGLQFLIQYYNGEERAKGNILERFSAQQFPDLHSELNLSSLELGDSALYFCASSVGEGDGRSTDTQYFGPGTRLTVL.

V usage is TRBV2 and J usage is TRBJ1-1, with a tentative D call TRBD1 (6 bases). Deletions cut 3 bases from V and 4 bases from J, with 18 bases between. CDR1 and CDR2 (germline): SNHLY, FYNNEI. The CDR3 is 16 residues long. In nucleotides, the CDR3 is TGTGCCAGCAGTGACCCCGCAGGGGTGGATAGCACTGAAGCTTTCTTT. It translates to CASSDPAGVDSTEAFF.

The genes are TRBV3-1 (or the pseudogene TRBV3-2) and TRBJ2-7; TRBD1 matches 9 bases. The CDR3 has 14 amino acids. Germline V gene sequence: CDR1 LGHDT, CDR2 YNNKEL (reference sequence). The J segment lost 4 bases and the V segment lost 6 bases, leaving 7 bases of the junction unmatched. The CDR3 nucleotides read TGTGCCAGCAGGGGACAGGGAATTAAGTACGAGCAGTACTTC. Its protein product is CASRGQGIKYEQYF.

The J gene is TRBJ1-1, the V gene TRBV5-5; 9 bases map to TRBD1. The germline V gene has CDR1 SGHKS and CDR2 YYEKEE (reference sequence). Losses at the gene ends were 4 bases for V and 5 bases for J; bases not matched to a gene: 12. The CDR3 has 16 amino acids. Here the CDR3 DNA reads TGTGCCAGCAGCCCCTTAACCGGGACAGGGAGAACTGAAGCTTTCTTT. Residues: CASSPLTGTGRTEAFF.

The chain couples TRBV2 to TRBJ2-3; 14 bases are a match to TRBD2. CDR1 is SNHLY, CDR2 FYNNEI, per germline. This CDR3 is 15 amino acids long. Trimming removed 1 base from V and 7 bases from J; junction bases left unmatched: 1. The CDR3 bases are TGTGCCAGCAGTGAAGGACTAGCGGGGGGGCATACGCAGTATTTT. Amino acids: CASSEGLAGGHTQYF.

The CDR3 DNA sequence: TGTGCCAGCTCACGGGCTTACCAAGAGACCCAGTACTTC. Its protein product is CASSRAYQETQYF. This chain joins TRBV18 and TRBJ2-5; D not resolved. Trimming removed 4 bases from V and 0 bases from J, with 6 bases in between. Germline V gene sequence: CDR1 KGHSH, CDR2 LQKENI. The CDR3 has 13 amino acids. The full variable domain, in which reference TRBV18 and TRBJ2-5 provide the parts outside the CDR3, is NAGVMQNPRHLVRRRGQEARLRCSPMKGHSHVYWYRQLPEEGLKFMVYLQKENIIDESGMPKERFSAEFPKEGPSILRIQQVVRGDSAAYFCASSRAYQETQYFGPGTRLLVL.

The rearrangement joins TRBV9 to TRBJ1-3, with TRBD1 matching over 8 bases. The CDR3 has 13 amino acids. Per germline, CDR1 SGDLS and CDR2 YYNGEE. Trimming cost V 4 bases and J 7 bases; bases outside gene matches: 4. CDR3 residues: CASSRQGSNTIYF. The CDR3 coding sequence is TGTGCCAGCAGCAGACAGGGGTCGAACACCATATATTTT.

The chain recombines TRBV2 with TRBJ2-1; D perhaps matches TRBD2 (5 bases). The CDR3 loop spans 13 amino acids. The V end was cut by 8 bases, the J end by 5 bases, with 13 bases between. The germline gives CDR1 SNHLY, CDR2 FYNNEI. The CDR3: CASDKRTNNEQFF. The DNA of the CDR3 is TGTGCCAGCGATAAGCGGACGAACAATGAGCAGTTCTTC.

V is TRBV5-6 and J is TRBJ1-2; tentative D call: TRBD1 (5 bases). Per the germline V gene, CDR1 is SGHDT and CDR2 is YYEEEE. Trimming took 6 bases from V and 4 from J, leaving 13 bases between them. CDR3 length equals 13 residues. CDR3 coding DNA: TGTGCCAGCATCCCCAGGGCTTCCTATGGCTACACCTTC. Translation: CASIPRASYGYTF.

CDR3 amino acids: CASSESGRNQPQHF. In DNA, the CDR3 is TGTGCCAGCAGTGAATCTGGGCGCAATCAGCCCCAGCATTTT. The chain employs TRBV6-1 and TRBJ1-5; D is ambiguous. CDR1 MNHNS and CDR2 SASEGT come from the germline V gene. CDR3 length: 14 amino acids. V was cut by 2 bases and J by 2 bases, with 7 bases left in between.

This clone was seen only once. The CDR3 bases are TGTGCCAGCAGTTACGGGACTACTAACTATGGCTACACCTTC. It encodes CASSYGTTNYGYTF. The chain has TRBV6-2 or TRBV6-3 and TRBJ1-2, with D possibly TRBD1 on 5 matching bases. The V and J ends lost 2 bases and 0 bases respectively, with 7 bases between them. Germline V gives CDR1 MNHEY, CDR2 SVGEGT. The CDR3 contains 14 residues.

V and J are TRBV5-8 and TRBJ2-3; no firm D call. The CDR3 runs 14 residues. Germline V gene lookup returns CDR1 SGHTS and CDR2 YDEGEE. V was pared by 2 bases and J by 1 base, with 8 bases between. Here the CDR3 reads CASSFKRRTDTQYF. DNA for the CDR3: TGTGCCAGCAGCTTTAAGCGACGCACAGATACGCAGTATTTT.

Written as DNA, the CDR3 is TGCGCCAGCAGCCAGGGGACAGGTACTAGCACAGATACGCAGTATTTT. This codes for CASSQGTGTSTDTQYF. The chain joins TRBV4-3 to TRBJ2-3; the match to TRBD1 covers 8 bases. V shed 3 bases, J shed 0 bases, and the junction held 5 bases outside the gene matches. This CDR3 has 16 amino acids. The V gene's germline CDR1 is LGHNA and CDR2 YSLEER.

J is TRBJ2-3 and V is TRBV3-1 (or the pseudogene TRBV3-2); a weak D match, TRBD2 (5 bases). The CDR3 is made up of 15 amino acids. From germline, CDR1 is LGHDT and CDR2 YNNKEL (reference sequence). Trimming shortened V by 2 bases and J by 5 bases, and 14 bases separated the two germline ends. The CDR3 region has the DNA TGTGCCAGCAGCCAAAGGCCCCTCGGAGGAGATACGCAGTATTTT. Protein product: CASSQRPLGGDTQYF.

The rearrangement joins TRBV5-1 to TRBJ2-1; possible D gene TRBD2, 5 bases. This CDR3 is built from 13 residues. V lost 2 bases and J lost 4, with 7 bases in between. CDR1 and CDR2 from the germline V gene are SGHRS and YFSETQ. CDR3 DNA sequence: TGCGCCAGCAGCTTCCTAGCTTACAATGAGCAGTTCTTC. The encoded protein is CASSFLAYNEQFF. The whole variable domain, remainder taken from reference TRBV5-1 and TRBJ2-1, is KAGVTQTPRYLIKTRGQQVTLSCSPISGHRSVSWYQQTPGQGLQFLFEYFSETQRNKGNFPGRFSGRQFSNSRSEMNVSTLELGDSALYLCASSFLAYNEQFFGPGTRLTVL.

V usage is TRBV9 and J usage is TRBJ1-6; D is unclear. From germline, CDR1 is SGDLS and CDR2 YYNGEE. V was pared by 0 bases and J by 9 bases, with 7 bases between. The length of the CDR3 is 13 residues. CDR3 sequence: CASSVVGSSPLHF. DNA for the CDR3: TGTGCCAGCAGCGTAGTCGGGAGTTCACCCCTCCACTTT.

This clone was observed once. The chain recombines TRBV10-3 with TRBJ1-2, with no clear D. The CDR3 sequence is 15 residues long. Deletions cut 6 bases from V and 6 bases from J, with 20 bases between. CDR1 ENHRY and CDR2 SYGVKD come from the germline V gene. The CDR3 DNA is TGTGCCATCAGAAGCCCAAGCCGCCCATCGGATGGCTACACCTTC. This sequence encodes CAIRSPSRPSDGYTF.

J is TRBJ2-3 and V is TRBV4-3; TRBD2 matches at 11 bases. Germline trimming cut 4 bases from V and 4 bases from J; bases unmatched to any gene: 13. Germline CDR1 is LGHNA and CDR2 is YSLEER. CDR3 length: 18 residues. DNA for the CDR3: TGCGCCAGCAGCCTGAACCCCCTCCCACTAGCGGGAGCAGATACGCAGTATTTT. It translates to CASSLNPLPLAGADTQYF.

The chain combines TRBV6-5 with TRBJ1-5; D possibly corresponds to TRBD1 (5 bases). Trimming stripped 7 bases from V and 2 bases from J, with 15 bases between. Germline V gene sequence: CDR1 MNHEY, CDR2 SVGAGI. This CDR3 contains 15 residues. CDR3 nucleotide sequence: TGTGCCAGCACCTGGGGGGGTGCTGGCAATCAGCCCCAGCATTTT. It yields the protein CASTWGGAGNQPQHF.

This clone was counted only a few times. The J gene is TRBJ2-7, the V gene TRBV5-1; 10 bases fit TRBD1. This CDR3 spans 16 amino acids. Per the germline V gene, CDR1 is SGHRS and CDR2 is YFSETQ. V shed 0 bases, J shed 1 base, and the junction held 4 bases outside the gene matches. The CDR3 coding sequence is TGCGCCAGCAGCTTGGCCCCGGGACAGGGGTCCTACGAGCAGTACTTC. Translated: CASSLAPGQGSYEQYF.

The chain has TRBV6-2 or TRBV6-3 and TRBJ2-7, with D possibly matching TRBD2 (5 bases). The V end lost 0 bases, the J end lost 7 bases, and 13 bases lay between the germline ends. The CDR3 totals 14 residues. Germline V CDR1 and CDR2: MNHEY, SVGEGT. Written as DNA, the CDR3 is TGTGCCAGCAGTTACTCGTATCCCCGGACTGAGCAGTACTTC. This sequence encodes CASSYSYPRTEQYF.